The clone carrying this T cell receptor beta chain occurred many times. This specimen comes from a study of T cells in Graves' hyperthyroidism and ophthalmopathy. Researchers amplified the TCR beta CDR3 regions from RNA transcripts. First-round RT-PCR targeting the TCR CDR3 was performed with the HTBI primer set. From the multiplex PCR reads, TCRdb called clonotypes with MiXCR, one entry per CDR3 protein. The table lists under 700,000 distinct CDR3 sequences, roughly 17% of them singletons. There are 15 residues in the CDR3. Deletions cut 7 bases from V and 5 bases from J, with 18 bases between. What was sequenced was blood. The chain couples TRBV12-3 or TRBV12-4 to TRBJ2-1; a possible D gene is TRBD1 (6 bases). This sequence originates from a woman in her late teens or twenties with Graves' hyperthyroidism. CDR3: CASIPGDRMHNEQFF. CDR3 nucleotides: TGTGCCAGCATCCCCGGAGACAGGATGCACAATGAGCAGTTCTTC.